Below, one T cell receptor beta chain is given with its context. As handled by the study authors: Reference gene primer amplification gave nucleated cell count estimates. Clones were sequenced by immunoSEQ multiplex PCR, and TCRdb holds only the in-frame ones, with some missing. Clone size and V and J calls were adopted from that table, with D and trimming inferred from the DNA. The sample has 200,000 to 300,000 clones, approximately 86% seen once. The record originates from a study of blood T cell repertoires in COVID-19. Study information: Donors in the United States, Italy and Spain gave samples during acute or convalescent COVID-19. PBMCs, B-cell-depleted T cells, or T cells provided the cDNA or gDNA that made up the material.

CDR3 length: 15 amino acids. Per the germline V gene, CDR1 is SNHLY and CDR2 is FYNNEI. V was clipped by 1 base and J by 4 bases, with 13 bases between them. This chain joins TRBV2 and TRBJ1-2; D possibly corresponds to TRBD1 (5 bases). The source is a woman in her sixties or seventies with active or convalescent COVID-19. The sequenced material came from peripheral blood. CDR3 DNA sequence: TGTGCCAGCAGTGAAGATGGGGCTCCCATCTATGGCTACACCTTC. It encodes CASSEDGAPIYGYTF.